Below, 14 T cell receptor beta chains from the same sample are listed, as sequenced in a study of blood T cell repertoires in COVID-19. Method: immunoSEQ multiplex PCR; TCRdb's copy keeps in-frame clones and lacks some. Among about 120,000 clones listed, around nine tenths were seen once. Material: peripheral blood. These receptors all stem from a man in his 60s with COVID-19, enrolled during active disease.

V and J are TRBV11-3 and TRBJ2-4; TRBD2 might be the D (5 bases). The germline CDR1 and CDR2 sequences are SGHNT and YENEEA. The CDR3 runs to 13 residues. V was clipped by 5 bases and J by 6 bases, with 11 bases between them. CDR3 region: CASSPRRRNIQYF. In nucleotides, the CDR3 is TGTGCCAGCAGCCCCCGGAGGAGAAACATTCAGTACTTC.

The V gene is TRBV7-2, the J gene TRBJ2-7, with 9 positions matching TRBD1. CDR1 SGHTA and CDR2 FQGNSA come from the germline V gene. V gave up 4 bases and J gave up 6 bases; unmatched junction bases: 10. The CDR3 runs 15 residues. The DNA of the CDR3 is TGTGCCAGCAGCTGGACCGGGACAGGGACGCGCGAGCAGTACTTC. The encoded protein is CASSWTGTGTREQYF.

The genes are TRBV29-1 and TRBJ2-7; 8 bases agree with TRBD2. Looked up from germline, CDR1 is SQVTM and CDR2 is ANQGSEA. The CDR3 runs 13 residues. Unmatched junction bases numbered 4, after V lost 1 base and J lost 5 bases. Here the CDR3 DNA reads TGCAGCGTTGAAGGGCGGGAGGAAGACGAGCAGTACTTC. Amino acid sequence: CSVEGREEDEQYF.

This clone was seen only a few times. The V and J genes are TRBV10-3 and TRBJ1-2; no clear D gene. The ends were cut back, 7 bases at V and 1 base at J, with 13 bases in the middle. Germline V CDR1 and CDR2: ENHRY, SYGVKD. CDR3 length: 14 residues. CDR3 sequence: CAITAGLNNYGYTF. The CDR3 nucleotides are TGTGCCATCACCGCCGGACTGAATAACTATGGCTACACCTTC.

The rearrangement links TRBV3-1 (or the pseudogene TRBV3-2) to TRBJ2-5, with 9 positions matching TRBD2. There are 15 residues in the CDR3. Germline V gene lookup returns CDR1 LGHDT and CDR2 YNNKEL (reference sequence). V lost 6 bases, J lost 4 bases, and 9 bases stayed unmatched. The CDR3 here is CASSLIAGVRETQYF. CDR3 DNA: TGTGCCAGCAGTCTTATAGCGGGGGTGAGAGAGACCCAGTACTTC.

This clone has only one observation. CDR3 DNA: TGTGCCAGCAGTGGGAGGGGCTGGGACAAAAACATTCAGTACTTC. Protein sequence: CASSGRGWDKNIQYF. The chain joins TRBV2 to TRBJ2-4; TRBD2 is a possible D gene (6 bases). V was shortened by 4 bases and J by 3 bases, with 13 bases between the two germline ends. The germline gives CDR1 SNHLY, CDR2 FYNNEI. The CDR3 is 15 residues long.

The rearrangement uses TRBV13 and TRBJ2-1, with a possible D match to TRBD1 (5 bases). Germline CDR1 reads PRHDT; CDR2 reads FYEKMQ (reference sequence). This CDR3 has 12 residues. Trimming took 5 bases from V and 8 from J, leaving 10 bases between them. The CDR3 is CASSQGLDEQFF. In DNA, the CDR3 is TGTGCCAGCAGCCAGGGTTTGGATGAGCAGTTCTTC.

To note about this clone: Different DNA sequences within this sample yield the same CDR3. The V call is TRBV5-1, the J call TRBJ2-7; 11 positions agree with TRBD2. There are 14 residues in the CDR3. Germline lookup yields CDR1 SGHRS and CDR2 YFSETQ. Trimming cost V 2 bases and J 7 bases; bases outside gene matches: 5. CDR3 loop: CASSFTSGSNEQYF. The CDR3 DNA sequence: TGCGCCAGCAGCTTCACTAGCGGGAGTAATGAGCAGTACTTC.

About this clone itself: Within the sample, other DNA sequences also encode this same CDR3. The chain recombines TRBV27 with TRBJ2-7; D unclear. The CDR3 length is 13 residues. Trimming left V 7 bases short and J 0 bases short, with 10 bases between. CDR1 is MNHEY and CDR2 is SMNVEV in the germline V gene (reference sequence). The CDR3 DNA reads TGTGCCAGCACTGGCAGGCGCTCCTACGAGCAGTACTTC. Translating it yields CASTGRRSYEQYF.

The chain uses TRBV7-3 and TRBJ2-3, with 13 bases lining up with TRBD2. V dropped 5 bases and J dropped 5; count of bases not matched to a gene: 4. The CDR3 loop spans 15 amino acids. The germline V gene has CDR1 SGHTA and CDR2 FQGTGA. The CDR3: CASSPGLAGVDTQYF. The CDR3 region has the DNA TGTGCCAGCAGCCCCGGACTAGCGGGAGTAGATACGCAGTATTTT.

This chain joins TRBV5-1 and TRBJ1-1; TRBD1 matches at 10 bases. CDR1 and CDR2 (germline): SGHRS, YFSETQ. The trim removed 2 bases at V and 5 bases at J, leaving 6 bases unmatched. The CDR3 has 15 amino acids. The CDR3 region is CASSLGTGVRTEAFF. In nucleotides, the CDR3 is TGCGCCAGCAGCTTAGGGACAGGGGTTAGGACTGAAGCTTTCTTT.

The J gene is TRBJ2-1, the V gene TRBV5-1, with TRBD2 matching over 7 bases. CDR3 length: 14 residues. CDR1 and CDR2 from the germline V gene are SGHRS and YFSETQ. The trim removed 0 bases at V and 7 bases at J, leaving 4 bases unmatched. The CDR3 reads CASSLGGGRNEQFF. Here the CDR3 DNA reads TGCGCCAGCAGCTTGGGCGGGGGAAGGAATGAGCAGTTCTTC.

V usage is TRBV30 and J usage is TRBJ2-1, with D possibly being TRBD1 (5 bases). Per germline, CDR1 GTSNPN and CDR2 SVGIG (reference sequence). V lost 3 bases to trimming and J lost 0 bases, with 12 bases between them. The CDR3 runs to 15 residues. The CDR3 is CAWSLTEISYNEQFF. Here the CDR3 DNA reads TGTGCCTGGAGCCTGACAGAGATCTCCTACAATGAGCAGTTCTTC.

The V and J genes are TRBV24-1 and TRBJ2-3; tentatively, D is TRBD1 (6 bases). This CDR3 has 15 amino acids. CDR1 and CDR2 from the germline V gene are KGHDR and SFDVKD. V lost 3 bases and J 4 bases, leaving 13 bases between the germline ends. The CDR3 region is CATSDARGDPDTQYF. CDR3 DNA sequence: TGTGCCACCAGTGATGCCAGGGGCGACCCAGATACGCAGTATTTT.